The table lists the clone carrying this TCR beta chain with a few counts. The antigen remains undetermined. PCR used 60 Vbeta primers and 13 Jbeta primers. Measured with immunoSEQ multiplex PCR; TCRdb has only the in-frame clones, and not every one. The table lists approximately 160,000 clones, 68% of them singletons. This entry belongs to a study of cytomegalovirus exposure and HLA in healthy donors. Study outcomes and limitations: There were some V segments, including TRBV6-2 and TRBV6-3, excluded as indistinguishable.

This CDR3 contains 12 residues. V shed 6 bases and J shed 5 bases, with 9 bases lying between them. Per germline, CDR1 SGDLS and CDR2 YYNGEE. The V and J genes are TRBV9 and TRBJ2-1; D possibly corresponds to TRBD2 (5 bases). The TCR originated in a woman aged 35 to 49 in good health and CMV-seropositive. Input material: PBMCs. The CDR3 sequence: CASTAGDNEQFF. The CDR3 bases are TGTGCCAGCACGGCCGGGGACAATGAGCAGTTCTTC.